This T cell receptor beta chain was found in a study of Graves' ophthalmopathy and Graves' hyperthyroidism. General study results and limits: Most expanded clonotypes from thyroid (those above 0.001 frequency) were also found in blood. As the model predicted ophthalmopathy progression, it achieved a sensitivity of about 71% and a specificity of approximately 72%.

Serum thyroxine and TRAb, along with clinical symptoms, thyroid ultrasound and orbital computed tomography, were what diagnosis relied on. Turning to this clonotype: Its matching antigen is unknown.

Germline V lookup: CDR1 DFQATT, CDR2 SNEGSKA (reference sequence). The CDR3 totals 16 residues. V dropped 3 bases and J dropped 1 base, with 18 bases sitting between them. Amplification of TCR beta CDR3 regions used RNA transcripts. An initial RT-PCR round employing HTBI primers preceded a second-round multiplex PCR. TCRdb re-analysed the multiplex PCR reads in MiXCR, keeping a single row per CDR3 protein. This repertoire shows almost 400,000 distinct CDR3 sequences, about a sixth found once; its top ten account for about 1.6%. This sequence joins TRBV20-1 and TRBJ1-1; maybe TRBD1 (5 bases). Material: peripheral blood. The sequence derives from a woman under 30 with Graves' ophthalmopathy. DNA of the CDR3: TGCAGTGCTAGGGCAGGGAGGAAGACTTCGAACACTGAAGCTTTCTTT. It yields the protein CSARAGRKTSNTEAFF.